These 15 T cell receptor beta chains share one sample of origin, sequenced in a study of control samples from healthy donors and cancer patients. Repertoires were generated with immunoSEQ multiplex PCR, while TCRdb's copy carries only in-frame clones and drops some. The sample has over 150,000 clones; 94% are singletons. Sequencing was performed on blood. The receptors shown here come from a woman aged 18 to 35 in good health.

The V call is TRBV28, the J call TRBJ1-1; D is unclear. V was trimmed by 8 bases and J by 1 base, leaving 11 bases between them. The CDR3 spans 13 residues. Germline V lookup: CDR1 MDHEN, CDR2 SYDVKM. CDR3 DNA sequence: TGTGCCAGCGGAACAGCAGGGAACACTGAAGCTTTCTTT. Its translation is CASGTAGNTEAFF.

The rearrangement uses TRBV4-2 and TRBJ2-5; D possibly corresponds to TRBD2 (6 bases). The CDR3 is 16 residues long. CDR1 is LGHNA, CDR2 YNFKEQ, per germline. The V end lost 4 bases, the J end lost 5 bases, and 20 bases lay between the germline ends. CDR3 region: CASSPHRDSLGETQYF. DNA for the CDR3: TGTGCCAGCAGCCCCCACCGGGACTCGCTCGGGGAGACCCAGTACTTC.

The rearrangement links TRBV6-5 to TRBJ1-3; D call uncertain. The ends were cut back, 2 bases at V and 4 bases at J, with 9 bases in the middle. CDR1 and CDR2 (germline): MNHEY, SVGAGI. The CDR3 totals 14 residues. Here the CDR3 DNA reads TGTGCCAGCAGTTACGGGGTTTCCGGAAACACCATATATTTT. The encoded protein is CASSYGVSGNTIYF.

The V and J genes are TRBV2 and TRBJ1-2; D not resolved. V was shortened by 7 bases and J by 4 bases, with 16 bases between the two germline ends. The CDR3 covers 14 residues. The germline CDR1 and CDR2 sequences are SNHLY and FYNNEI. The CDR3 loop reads CASNDQASFYGYTF. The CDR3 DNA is TGTGCCAGCAATGACCAGGCAAGTTTCTATGGCTACACCTTC. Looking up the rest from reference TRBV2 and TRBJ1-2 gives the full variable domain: EPEVTQTPSHQVTQMGQEVILRCVPISNHLYFYWYRQILGQKVEFLVSFYNNEISEKSEIFDDQFSVERPDGSNFTLKIRSTKLEDSAMYFCASNDQASFYGYTFGSGTRLTVV.

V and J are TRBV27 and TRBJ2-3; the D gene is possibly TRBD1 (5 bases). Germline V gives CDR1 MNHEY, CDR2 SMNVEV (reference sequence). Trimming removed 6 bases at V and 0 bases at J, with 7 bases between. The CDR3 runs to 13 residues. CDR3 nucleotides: TGTGCCAGCAGGACAGCTAGCACAGATACGCAGTATTTT. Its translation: CASRTASTDTQYF.

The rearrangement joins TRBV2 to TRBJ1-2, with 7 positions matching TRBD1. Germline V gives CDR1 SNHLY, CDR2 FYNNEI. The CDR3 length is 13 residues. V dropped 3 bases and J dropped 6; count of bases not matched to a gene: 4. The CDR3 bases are TGTGCCAGCAGTGACAGGGGGGCTGATGGCTACACCTTC. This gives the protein CASSDRGADGYTF.

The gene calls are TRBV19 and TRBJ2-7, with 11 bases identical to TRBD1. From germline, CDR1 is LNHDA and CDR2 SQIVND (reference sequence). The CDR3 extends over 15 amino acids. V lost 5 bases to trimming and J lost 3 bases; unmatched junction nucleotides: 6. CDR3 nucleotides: TGTGCCAGTAGTTCTCCGGGACAGGGGGGCTACGAGCAGTACTTC. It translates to CASSSPGQGGYEQYF.

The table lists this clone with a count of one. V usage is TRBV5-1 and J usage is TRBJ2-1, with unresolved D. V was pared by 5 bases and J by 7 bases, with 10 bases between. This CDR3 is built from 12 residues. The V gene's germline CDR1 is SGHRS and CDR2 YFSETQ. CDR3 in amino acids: CASRSLWNEQFF. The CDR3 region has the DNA TGCGCCAGCAGGAGCCTTTGGAATGAGCAGTTCTTC.

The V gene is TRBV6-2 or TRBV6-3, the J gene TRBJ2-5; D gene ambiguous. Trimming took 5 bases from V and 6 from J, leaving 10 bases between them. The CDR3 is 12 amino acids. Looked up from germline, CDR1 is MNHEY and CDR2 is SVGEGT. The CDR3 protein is CASSQLVKTQYF. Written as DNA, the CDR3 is TGTGCCAGCAGTCAGCTAGTGAAGACCCAGTACTTC.

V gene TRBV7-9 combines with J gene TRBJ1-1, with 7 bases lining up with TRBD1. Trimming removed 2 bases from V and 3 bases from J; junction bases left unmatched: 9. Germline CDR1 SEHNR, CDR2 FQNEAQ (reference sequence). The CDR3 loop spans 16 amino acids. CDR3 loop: CASSLRPTGVDTEAFF. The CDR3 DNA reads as TGTGCCAGCAGCTTAAGACCCACAGGGGTGGACACTGAAGCTTTCTTT.

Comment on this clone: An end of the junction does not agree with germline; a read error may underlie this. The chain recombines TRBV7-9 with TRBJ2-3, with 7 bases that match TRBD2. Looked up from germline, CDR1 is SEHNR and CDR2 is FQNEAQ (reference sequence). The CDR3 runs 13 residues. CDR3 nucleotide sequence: TGTGCCAGCAGATTAGGGAGGGCAGATACGCAGTATTTT. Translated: CASRLGRADTQYF. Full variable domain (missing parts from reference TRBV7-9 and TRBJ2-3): DTGVSQNPRHKITKRGQNVTFRCDPISEHNRLYWYRQTLGQGPEFLTYFQNEAQLEKSRLLSDRFSAERPKGSFSTLEIQRTEQGDSAMYLCASRLGRADTQYFGPGTRLTVL.

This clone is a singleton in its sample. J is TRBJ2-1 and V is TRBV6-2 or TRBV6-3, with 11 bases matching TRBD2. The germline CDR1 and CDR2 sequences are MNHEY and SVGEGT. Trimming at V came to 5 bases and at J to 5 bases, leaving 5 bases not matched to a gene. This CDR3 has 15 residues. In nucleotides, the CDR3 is TGTGCCAGCAGTAGGGGGGGACTAGCGGACAATGAGCAGTTCTTC. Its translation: CASSRGGLADNEQFF.

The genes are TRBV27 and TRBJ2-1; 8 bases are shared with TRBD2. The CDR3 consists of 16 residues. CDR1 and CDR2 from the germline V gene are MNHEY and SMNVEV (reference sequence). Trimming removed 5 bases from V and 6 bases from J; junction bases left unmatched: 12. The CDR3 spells CASSPHLAGGVNEQFF. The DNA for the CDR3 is TGTGCCAGCAGTCCCCACCTCGCGGGAGGAGTCAATGAGCAGTTCTTC.

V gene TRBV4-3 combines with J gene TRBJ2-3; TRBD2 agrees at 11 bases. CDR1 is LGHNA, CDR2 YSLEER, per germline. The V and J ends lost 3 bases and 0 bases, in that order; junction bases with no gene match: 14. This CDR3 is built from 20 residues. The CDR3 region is CASSQAILASGGISTDTQYF. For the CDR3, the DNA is TGCGCCAGCAGCCAGGCCATTTTGGCTAGCGGGGGGATTAGCACAGATACGCAGTATTTT.

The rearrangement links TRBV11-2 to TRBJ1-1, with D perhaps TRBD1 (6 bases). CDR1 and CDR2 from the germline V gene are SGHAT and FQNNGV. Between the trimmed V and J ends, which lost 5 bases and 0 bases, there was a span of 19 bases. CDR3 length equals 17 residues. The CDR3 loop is CASSQGWGRKVNTEAFF. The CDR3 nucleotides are TGTGCCAGCAGCCAAGGATGGGGGCGGAAGGTGAACACTGAAGCTTTCTTT. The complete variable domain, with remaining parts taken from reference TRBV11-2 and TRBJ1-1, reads EAGVAQSPRYKIIEKRQSVAFWCNPISGHATLYWYQQILGQGPKLLIQFQNNGVVDDSQLPKDRFSAERLKGVDSTLKIQPAKLEDSAVYLCASSQGWGRKVNTEAFFGQGTRLTVV.